These 13 T cell receptor beta chains share one sample of origin, sequenced in a study of T cell responses to AZD1222 COVID-19 vaccine. Data came from immunoSEQ multiplex PCR; TCRdb stores just in-frame clones and leaves some out. The sample holds 160,000 or so clones, about 88% seen once. The sequencing here drew on peripheral blood, taken on day 0 of AZD1222 vaccination. Source of these receptors: an adult in good health.

The table lists this clone with a count of one. The DNA for the CDR3 is TGTGCCAGCAGACCCGGGACAGGCTGGGAGACCCAGTACTTC. Translating it yields CASRPGTGWETQYF. V usage is TRBV5-8 and J usage is TRBJ2-5; 8 bases align to TRBD1. With V trimmed by 5 bases and J by 5 bases, 8 bases remained unmatched. This CDR3 is 14 amino acids long. Germline CDR1 is SGHTS and CDR2 is YDEGEE.

The chain employs TRBV7-9 and TRBJ1-1; the D is unclear. The CDR3 is 14 residues long. Trimming removed 3 bases at V and 5 bases at J, with 13 bases between. In germline, CDR1 is SEHNR, CDR2 FQNEAQ (reference sequence). CDR3 loop: CASSFTLGRTEAFF. CDR3 nucleotide sequence: TGTGCCAGCAGCTTTACCCTGGGGAGGACTGAAGCTTTCTTT.

The chain links TRBV7-3 to TRBJ2-5; 8 bases align to TRBD1. The germline V gene has CDR1 SGHTA and CDR2 FQGTGA. The CDR3 covers 15 residues. V lost 5 bases to trimming and J lost 5 bases; unmatched junction nucleotides: 10. CDR3 residues: CASSPRTGLNETQYF. The CDR3, as DNA: TGTGCCAGCAGCCCAAGGACAGGGTTGAATGAGACCCAGTACTTC.

The V call is TRBV21-1, the J call TRBJ2-1. TRBV21-1 is an annotated pseudogene. This CDR3 comprises 12 residues. The CDR3 is CASRKGMNEQFF. DNA of the CDR3: TGTGCCAGCAGAAAGGGAATGAATGAGCAGTTCTTC.

The J gene is TRBJ1-1, the V gene TRBV7-3, with D unclear. The germline CDR1 and CDR2 sequences are SGHTA and FQGTGA. With 5 bases removed from V and 6 bases from J, the gap between germline ends came to 13 bases. CDR3 length equals 13 residues. The CDR3 sequence: CASSLGSVPEAFF. The CDR3 DNA reads as TGTGCCAGCAGCCTGGGGTCCGTCCCTGAAGCTTTCTTT. The variable domain in full, with the rest retrieved from reference TRBV7-3 and TRBJ1-1, is GAGVSQTPSNKVTEKGKYVELRCDPISGHTALYWYRQSLGQGPEFLIYFQGTGAADDSGLPNDRFFAVRPEGSVSTLKIQRTERGDSAVYLCASSLGSVPEAFFGQGTRLTVV.

V is TRBV7-8 and J is TRBJ2-3; no firm D call. Trimming removed 4 bases from V and 4 bases from J, with 9 bases in between. The germline CDR1 and CDR2 sequences are SGHVS and FQNEAQ. The CDR3 is 13 amino acids. The CDR3 region has the DNA TGTGCCAGCAGCTCGCGGATCTCAGATACGCAGTATTTT. Translation: CASSSRISDTQYF.

The V and J genes are TRBV6-5 and TRBJ1-6, with a possible D match to TRBD1 (5 bases). The length of the CDR3 is 15 residues. Germline lookup yields CDR1 MNHEY and CDR2 SVGAGI. The ends were cut back, 6 bases at V and 6 bases at J, with 15 bases in the middle. The CDR3 spells CASSVGGGSNSPLHF. The CDR3 DNA follows: TGTGCCAGCAGCGTCGGGGGGGGAAGTAATTCACCCCTCCACTTT.

The chain recombines TRBV28 with TRBJ1-4, with D possibly matching TRBD1 (6 bases). The V end lost 6 bases, the J end lost 7 bases, and 21 bases lay between the germline ends. There are 16 residues in the CDR3. Germline V CDR1 and CDR2: MDHEN, SYDVKM. This CDR3 reads CASRPTYRVLGEKLFF. The CDR3 DNA reads as TGTGCCAGCAGGCCTACCTACAGGGTTCTAGGTGAAAAACTGTTTTTT.

V is TRBV7-2 and J is TRBJ1-1, with no clear D. Looked up from germline, CDR1 is SGHTA and CDR2 is FQGNSA. The CDR3 loop spans 14 amino acids. Trimming left V 5 bases short and J 0 bases short, with 10 bases between. CDR3 sequence (DNA): TGTGCCAGCAGCCCCAGAAACATGAACACTGAAGCTTTCTTT. Translated: CASSPRNMNTEAFF.

This chain joins TRBV19 and TRBJ2-3; no definite D call. The germline CDR1 and CDR2 sequences are LNHDA and SQIVND (reference sequence). The V end lost 5 bases, the J end lost 5 bases, and 14 bases lay between the germline ends. The CDR3 has 14 amino acids. The DNA for the CDR3 is TGTGCCAGTAGTCCCTCCGTCCAGCGAGATACGCAGTATTTT. Its protein is CASSPSVQRDTQYF.

The chain uses TRBV11-2 and TRBJ1-4; D remains unclear. CDR3 length equals 14 residues. Germline V gives CDR1 SGHAT, CDR2 FQNNGV. The V gene lost 3 bases and the J gene lost 4 bases, with 9 bases spanning the gap. In DNA, the CDR3 is TGTGCCAGCAGCTTGGACTTTAGTAATGAAAAACTGTTTTTT. This encodes CASSLDFSNEKLFF.

This clone was seen just once. The chain is built from TRBV7-8 and TRBJ1-2; TRBD1 might be the D (5 bases). Trimming left V 0 bases short and J 8 bases short, with 13 bases between. Germline CDR1 SGHVS, CDR2 FQNEAQ. This CDR3 region has 14 residues. DNA for the CDR3: TGTGCCAGCAGCTTAGCGGAGGGACGTTACGGCTACACCTTC. As protein: CASSLAEGRYGYTF. Full variable domain (outside the CDR3, taken from reference TRBV7-8 and TRBJ1-2): GAGVSQSPRYKVAKRGQDVALRCDPISGHVSLFWYQQALGQGPEFLTYFQNEAQLDKSGLPSDRFFAERPEGSVSTLKIQRTQQEDSAVYLCASSLAEGRYGYTFGSGTRLTVV.

The rearrangement joins TRBV6-2 or TRBV6-3 to TRBJ2-7; 10 positions match TRBD1. The trim removed 7 bases at V and 7 bases at J, leaving 13 bases unmatched. CDR1 is MNHEY and CDR2 is SVGEGT in the germline V gene. This CDR3 is built from 15 residues. This chain's CDR3 is CASNPYRDRGSEQYF. The DNA of the CDR3 is TGTGCCAGCAACCCATACCGGGACAGGGGATCTGAGCAGTACTTC.